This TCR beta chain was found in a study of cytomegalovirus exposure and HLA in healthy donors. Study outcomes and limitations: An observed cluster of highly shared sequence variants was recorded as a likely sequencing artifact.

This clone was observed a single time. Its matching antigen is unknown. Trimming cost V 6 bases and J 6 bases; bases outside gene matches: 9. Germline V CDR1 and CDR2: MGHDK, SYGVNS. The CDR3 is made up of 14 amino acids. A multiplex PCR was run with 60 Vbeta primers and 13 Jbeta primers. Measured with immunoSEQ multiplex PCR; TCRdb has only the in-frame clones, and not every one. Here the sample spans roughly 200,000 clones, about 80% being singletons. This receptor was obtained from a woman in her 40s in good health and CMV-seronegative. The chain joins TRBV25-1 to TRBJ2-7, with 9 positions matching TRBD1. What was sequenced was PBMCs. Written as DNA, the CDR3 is TGTGCCAGCAGGCCCCGGGACAGGGTAGCCGAGCAGTACTTC. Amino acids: CASRPRDRVAEQYF.